This T cell receptor (beta chain) stems from a study of monozygotic twins with inflammatory bowel disease. TCRdb re-analyzed the 5' RACE reads; it lists each CDR3 protein once, without DNA. Its table lists about 300,000 distinct CDR3 sequences. Per the germline V gene, CDR1 is SGHTA and CDR2 is FQGTGA. The CDR3 is made up of 18 amino acids. The chain couples TRBV7-3 to TRBJ2-4; the TRBD2 assignment by TCRdb is unverifiable without DNA. The sample consisted of blood. This TCR derives from a human donor with ulcerative colitis or Crohn's disease, or a healthy co-twin of an affected twin (not recorded which). This chain's CDR3 is CASSLFPGLAGTRNMQYF. Looking up the rest from reference TRBV7-3 and TRBJ2-4 gives the full variable domain: GAGVSQTPSNKVTEKGKYVELRCDPISGHTALYWYRQSLGQGPEFLIYFQGTGAADDSGLPNDRFFAVRPEGSVSTLKIQRTERGDSAVYLCASSLFPGLAGTRNMQYFGAGTRLSVL.